The present T cell receptor beta chain was sequenced within a study of CD8 T cells in Susac syndrome (dated by TCRdb to about 2019). Background on the whole study: Repertoire sequencing was used to test whether CD8+ T cell activation and differentiation in Susac syndrome was antigen driven. CD8+ T cell repertoire clonality was compared between approximately 12 healthy donors, some 14 Susac syndrome patients and around 15 multiple sclerosis patients. Overall study results and their limits: The number of individuals in the TCR sequencing and HLA analysis was acknowledged as relatively small.

Taken from the germline V gene, the CDR1 and CDR2 loops are SGHDT and YYEEEE. Taken from cysteine to phenylalanine, the CDR3 has 15 residues. CDR3 DNA is the only sequence kept; it has 45 bases, read in frame from the first base. V is cut back by 7 bases and J by 3 bases, with 7 bases in the junction unmatched. RNA was extracted using the RNeasy kit, and about 0.45 to 1 ug of the RNA was reverse transcribed with random hexamers. The immunoSEQ multiplex PCR assay, covering 54 Vbeta and 13 Jbeta segments, was used to amplify TCR beta CDR3 regions. To correct PCR amplification bias, a synthetic template baseline was used for both primer optimization and computational correction. The study's own analysis went as follows. Reads were assigned to V, D and J genes according to IMGT and analyzed in immunoSEQ Analyzer, with only productive sequences retained. To calculate clonality, Shannon entropy was normalized by log2 of the number of productive unique sequences and then subtracted from one. For each patient and control, public and private clones were evaluated within the 100 most prevalent clones. Clones were defined as Susac-specific when absent from the healthy and MS cohorts, from about 970 published viral clones and from other ImmuneACCESS disease sequences. TCRdb took the public reads, trimmed them with fastp at Q25, ran MiXCR for clone calling and kept in-frame beta chains. Rows matching on CDR3 protein sequence are summarized as one entry with the most common DNA and genes. In this record, the V and J calls reflect TCRdb's handling and not the investigators' own analysis. Across this sample there are roughly 150,000 distinct CDR3 sequences, with 94% seen only once. Together, the top ten hold just over 0.2% of the sample.

On this clonotype itself: Its specific antigen is unknown. It has no much larger one-base neighbor in the sample; base qualities were not kept.

High-throughput TCR beta sequencing profiled peripheral blood CD8+ and CD4+ T cells from healthy donors, Susac syndrome patients and multiple sclerosis patients. Treatment-naive patients with stable or active relapsing-remitting disease fulfilling revised McDonald criteria were used as multiple sclerosis controls. Bulk CD8+ and CD4+ T cells were purified by magnetic negative isolation, whereas CD8+ TEMRA cells were enriched by FACS. Blood was collected in EDTA tubes and processed within 24 hours, with PBMCs isolated through density gradient centrifugation. PBMCs intended for TCR sequencing were cryopreserved in liquid nitrogen and thawed later in a water bath at 37 degrees C. The sorted or isolated CD4+, CD8+ and CD8+ TEMRA cells reached a purity of at least 90%.

The V and J segments used are TRBV5-6 and TRBJ2-1, and TRBD2 aligns with 10 junction nucleotides. The sample taken for sequencing was CD8+ T cells from PBMCs. The TCR sequence derives from a human donor with multiple sclerosis. The nucleotide sequence reads TGTGCCAGCGGGATAGCGGGGGGTCGCTACAATGAGCAGTTCTTC. Its coded protein is CASGIAGGRYNEQFF.